This T cell receptor (beta chain) was sequenced in a study of graft-versus-host responses after intestinal transplantation (TCRdb year 2021). Regarding the study in general: Recipients received multivisceral, liver-intestinal, or isolated intestinal transplants. A peak of at least 4% donor T cells among recipient peripheral blood mononuclear cells was the definition used for donor T cell macrochimerism. To identify alloreactive clones, pre-transplant mixed lymphocyte reaction products were sequenced and compared with unstimulated pre-transplant donor and recipient T cells. Of the roughly 26 intestinal transplant recipients enrolled in the cohort, one of whom was a retransplant, a few patients without pretransplant specimens were excluded. After intestinal transplantation, graft-versus-host and host-versus-graft alloreactive T cell clones were followed in the graft, circulation and bone marrow using bulk TCR-beta CDR3 sequencing. Every recipient was given anti-thymocyte globulin induction, then maintenance tacrolimus and steroids for about 3 years. Rather than going through the commercial service, samples from a few later patients were sequenced in-house on an Illumina MiSeq and processed with MiXCR.

Turning to this clone: No antigen is known for it. The record has no base qualities; no much larger clone is one base away.

Blood samples were collected up to 4 times in the first month after transplant and then at least monthly when available. Libraries came from the immunoSEQ multiplex PCR assay. Adaptive Biotechnologies carried out high-throughput TCR-beta CDR3 sequencing of genomic DNA for most patients. The study's processing was this. TCR sequencing data were retrieved from Adaptive's ImmunoSEQ software for some 17 patients, whereas three other patients were processed with MiXCR and VDJtools. CDR3 nucleotide sequences shared between donor and recipient were removed because the origin of such sequences could not be assigned. To be classed as alloreactive, a clone needed at least 2-fold expansion over unstimulated cells and a minimum CFSE-low frequency of 0.002% (template counts) or 0.001% (read counts). Mappable clones were those detected in sequenced pre-transplant spleen, lymph node, or MLR CFSE-low populations of the donor or recipient. The cumulative frequency of alloreactive clones was calculated as a percentage of all sequences, weighted by copy number. TCRdb took this table from immuneACCESS and kept in-frame rearrangements with V and J called. Such tables lack part of the clones; where checked against another copy, unresolved V genes explain under half of the gap, and the rest is unexplained. The D gene and trimming were derived from the DNA, and the V and J assignments and clone size from that table. The sample profile shows just over 20,000 clones; 85% to 90% of them were found once. The top ten clones comprise under 6.5% of the sample.

The paper as a whole reports these results and caveats: Patients with donor T cell macrochimerism had high GvH to HvG T cell clonal ratios in their allografts. Early after transplant, peak levels of circulating GvH clones were found to be associated with declines in HvG clones. GvH clones were detected in recipient bone marrow, and some appeared earlier in ileal mucosa or blood, consistent with an intestinal mucosal origin. The relatively low number and heterogeneity of intestinal transplant patients limited the conclusions.

The germline V gene (reference sequence) specifies SEHNR as CDR1 and FQNEAQ as CDR2. Including cysteine and phenylalanine, the CDR3 has 15 amino acids. Of all the DNA, just the CDR3 is kept, 45 bases in frame from base 1. V drops 3 bases and J drops 1 base, leaving 13 bases in between. This TCR came from a human patient who received an intestinal transplant, so some T cells may come from the graft donor. The specimen comprised PBMCs, sampled roughly 64 days after intestinal transplantation. This chain joins TRBV7-9 to TRBJ2-7; confidence is insufficient to name the D gene. The CDR3 region: CASSFLDTMSYEQYF. At the DNA level, the sequence is TGTGCCAGCAGCTTTCTCGATACAATGTCCTACGAGCAGTACTTC.